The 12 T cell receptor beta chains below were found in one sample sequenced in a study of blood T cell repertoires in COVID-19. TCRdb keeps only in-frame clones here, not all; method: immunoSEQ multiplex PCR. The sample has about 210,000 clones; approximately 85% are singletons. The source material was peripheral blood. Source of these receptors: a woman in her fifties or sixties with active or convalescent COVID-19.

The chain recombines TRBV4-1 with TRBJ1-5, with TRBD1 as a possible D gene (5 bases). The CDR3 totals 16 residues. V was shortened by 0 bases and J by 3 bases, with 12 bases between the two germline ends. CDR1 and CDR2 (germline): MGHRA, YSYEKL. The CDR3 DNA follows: TGCGCCAGCAGCCAAGAAGTCTCAGGGAACAATCAGCCCCAGCATTTT. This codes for CASSQEVSGNNQPQHF.

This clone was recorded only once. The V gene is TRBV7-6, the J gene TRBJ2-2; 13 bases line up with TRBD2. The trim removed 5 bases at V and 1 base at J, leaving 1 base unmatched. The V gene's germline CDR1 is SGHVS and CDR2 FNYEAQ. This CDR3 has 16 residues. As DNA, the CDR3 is TGTGCCAGCAGCCGGACTAGCGGGGGGAACACCGGGGAGCTGTTTTTT. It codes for CASSRTSGGNTGELFF.

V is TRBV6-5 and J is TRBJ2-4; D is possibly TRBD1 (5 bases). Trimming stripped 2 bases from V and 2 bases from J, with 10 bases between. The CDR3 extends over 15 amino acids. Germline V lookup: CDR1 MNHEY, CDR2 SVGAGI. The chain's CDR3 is CASSYIQGTKNIQYF. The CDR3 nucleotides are TGTGCCAGCAGTTACATTCAGGGTACCAAAAACATTCAGTACTTC.

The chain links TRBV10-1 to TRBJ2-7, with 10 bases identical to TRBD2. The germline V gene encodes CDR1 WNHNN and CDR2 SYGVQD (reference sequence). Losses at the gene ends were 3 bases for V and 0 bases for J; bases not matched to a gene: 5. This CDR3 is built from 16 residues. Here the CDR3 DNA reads TGCGCCAGCAGTGATTCGGCTAGCGGGAGCTCCTACGAGCAGTACTTC. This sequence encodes CASSDSASGSSYEQYF.

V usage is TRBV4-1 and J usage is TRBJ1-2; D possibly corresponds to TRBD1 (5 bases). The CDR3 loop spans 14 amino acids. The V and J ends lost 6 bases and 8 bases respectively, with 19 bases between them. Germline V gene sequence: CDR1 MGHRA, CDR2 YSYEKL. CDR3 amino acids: CASSSGLTPGGYTF. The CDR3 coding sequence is TGCGCCAGCAGTTCGGGACTTACCCCGGGGGGCTACACCTTC.

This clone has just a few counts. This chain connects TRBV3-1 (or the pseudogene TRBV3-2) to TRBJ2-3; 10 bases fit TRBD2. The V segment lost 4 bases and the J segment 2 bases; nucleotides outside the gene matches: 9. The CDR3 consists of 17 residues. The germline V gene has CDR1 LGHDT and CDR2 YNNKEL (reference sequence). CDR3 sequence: CASSLASSGRATDTQYF. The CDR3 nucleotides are TGTGCCAGCAGCCTAGCATCCAGCGGGAGGGCCACAGATACGCAGTATTTT.

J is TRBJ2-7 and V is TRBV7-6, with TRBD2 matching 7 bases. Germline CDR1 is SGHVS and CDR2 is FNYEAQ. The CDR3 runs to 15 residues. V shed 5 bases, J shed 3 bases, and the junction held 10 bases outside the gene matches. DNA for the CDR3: TGTGCCAGCAGCGCACGGGACTATCCCTTCTACGAGCAGTACTTC. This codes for CASSARDYPFYEQYF.

The CDR3 spells CASAWTSVNIQYF. For the CDR3, the DNA is TGTGCCAGCGCATGGACTAGCGTAAACATTCAGTACTTC. The chain is built from TRBV28 and TRBJ2-4; the match to TRBD2 covers 9 bases. J lost 6 bases, V lost 8 bases, and 5 bases had no gene match. The CDR3 consists of 13 residues. Looked up from germline, CDR1 is MDHEN and CDR2 is SYDVKM.

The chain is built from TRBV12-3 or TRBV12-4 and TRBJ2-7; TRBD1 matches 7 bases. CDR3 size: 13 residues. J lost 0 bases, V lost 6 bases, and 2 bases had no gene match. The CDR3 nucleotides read TGTGCCAGCAGAAACAGGGGCTCCTACGAGCAGTACTTC. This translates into CASRNRGSYEQYF.

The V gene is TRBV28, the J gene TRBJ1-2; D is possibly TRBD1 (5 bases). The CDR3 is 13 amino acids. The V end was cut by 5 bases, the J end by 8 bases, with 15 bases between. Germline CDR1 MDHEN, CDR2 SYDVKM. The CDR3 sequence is CASSTGGGSGYTF. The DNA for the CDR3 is TGTGCCAGCAGTACCGGGGGAGGGAGCGGCTACACCTTC.

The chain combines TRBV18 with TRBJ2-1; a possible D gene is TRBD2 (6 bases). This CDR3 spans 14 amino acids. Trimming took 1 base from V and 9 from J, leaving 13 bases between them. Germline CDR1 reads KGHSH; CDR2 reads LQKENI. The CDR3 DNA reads TGTGCCAGCTCACCACTAGCGGCAGACAGTGAGCAGTTCTTC. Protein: CASSPLAADSEQFF.

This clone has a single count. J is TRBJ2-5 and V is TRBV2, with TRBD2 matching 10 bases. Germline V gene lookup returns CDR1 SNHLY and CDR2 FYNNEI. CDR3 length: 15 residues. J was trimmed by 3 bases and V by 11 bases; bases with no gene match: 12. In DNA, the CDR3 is TGTGCCCGCGGCGAGCGGGGGGGAGGGGAAGAGACCCAGTACTTC. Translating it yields CARGERGGGEETQYF.